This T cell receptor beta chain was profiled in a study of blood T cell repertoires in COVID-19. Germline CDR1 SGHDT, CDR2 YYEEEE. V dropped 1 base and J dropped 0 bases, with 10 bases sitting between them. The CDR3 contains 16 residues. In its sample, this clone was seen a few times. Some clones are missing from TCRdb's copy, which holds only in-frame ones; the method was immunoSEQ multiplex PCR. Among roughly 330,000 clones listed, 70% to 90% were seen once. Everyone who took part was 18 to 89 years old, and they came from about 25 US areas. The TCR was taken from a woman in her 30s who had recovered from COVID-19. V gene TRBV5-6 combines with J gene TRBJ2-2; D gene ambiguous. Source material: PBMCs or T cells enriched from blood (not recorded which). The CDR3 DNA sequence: TGTGCCAGCAGCTTGAGTCAGATCGCGAACACCGGGGAGCTGTTTTTT. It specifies CASSLSQIANTGELFF.